This TCR beta chain was identified in a study of CD8 T cells in Susac syndrome. V shed 0 bases, J shed 8 bases, and the junction held 7 bases outside the gene matches. The germline V gene encodes CDR1 LGHNA and CDR2 YSLEER. The CDR3 runs 18 residues. Reverse transcription used about 0.45 to 1 ug RNA and random hexamers. MiXCR, applied by TCRdb to the immunoSEQ multiplex PCR reads, yields one record per CDR3 protein. The sample yields around 180,000 distinct CDR3 sequences, 85% to 95% seen once. Material for sequencing was CD4+ T cells from PBMCs. This chain links TRBV4-3 with TRBJ2-1, with TRBD2 matching over 16 bases. The clonotype originates from a human donor with Susac syndrome. CDR3 loop: CASSQEPGTSGGAYEQFF. The CDR3 nucleotides are TGCGCCAGCAGCCAAGAGCCCGGGACTAGCGGGGGGGCATATGAGCAGTTCTTC.